Shown below are 19 T cell receptor beta chains from a single sample sequenced in a study of cytomegalovirus exposure and HLA in healthy donors. The PCR contained 60 Vbeta and 13 Jbeta primers. TCRdb's table, derived via immunoSEQ multiplex PCR, lists solely in-frame clones and lacks some. Among 100,000 to 150,000 clones listed, approximately 78% were seen once. What was sequenced was PBMCs. The receptors were gathered from a middle-aged woman in good health and CMV-seropositive.

The CDR3 loop reads CASSIVRTVNSPLHF. CDR3 coding DNA: TGTGCCAGTAGTATAGTTCGGACAGTCAATTCACCCCTCCACTTT. The chain is built from TRBV19 and TRBJ1-6; D might be TRBD1 (6 bases). The germline CDR1 and CDR2 sequences are LNHDA and SQIVND (reference sequence). V was shortened by 1 base and J by 7 bases, with 11 bases between the two germline ends. This CDR3 comprises 15 residues.

The rearrangement uses TRBV19 and TRBJ1-1; 8 bases line up with TRBD1. V lost 7 bases, J lost 4 bases, and 11 bases stayed unmatched. Per the germline V gene, CDR1 is LNHDA and CDR2 is SQIVND (reference sequence). CDR3 length equals 15 residues. CDR3: CASTHPQGAVTEAFF. In DNA form, the CDR3 reads TGTGCCAGTACGCACCCCCAGGGGGCTGTCACTGAAGCTTTCTTT.

The gene calls are TRBV28 and TRBJ1-1; 7 nucleotides agree with TRBD1. Germline CDR1 MDHEN, CDR2 SYDVKM. Trimming cost V 9 bases and J 5 bases; bases outside gene matches: 9. The CDR3 is 13 amino acids. The chain's CDR3 is CASRQGMGTEAFF. Here the CDR3 DNA reads TGTGCCAGTCGACAGGGTATGGGGACTGAAGCTTTCTTT.

This rearrangement joins TRBV4-3 to TRBJ2-2; TRBD2 matches 9 bases. CDR3 length: 16 amino acids. Unmatched junction bases numbered 3, after V lost 3 bases and J lost 1 base. Germline V gives CDR1 LGHNA, CDR2 YSLEER. The CDR3 nucleotides read TGCGCCAGCAGCCATGATAGCGGGGGGAACACCGGGGAGCTGTTTTTT. Its protein product is CASSHDSGGNTGELFF.

This clone was observed a few times. Additional DNA sequences in this sample encode the identical CDR3. The chain is built from TRBV5-1 and TRBJ1-6; possible D gene TRBD1, 5 bases. V lost 0 bases to trimming and J lost 5 bases, with 6 bases between them. The CDR3 is made up of 14 amino acids. From germline, CDR1 is SGHRS and CDR2 YFSETQ. This CDR3 is CASSLGQNNSPLHF. For the CDR3, the DNA is TGCGCCAGCAGCTTGGGACAGAATAATTCACCCCTCCACTTT.

The V and J genes are TRBV29-1 and TRBJ1-1, with 7 nucleotides matching TRBD1. The trim removed 7 bases at V and 0 bases at J, leaving 2 bases unmatched. CDR1 is SQVTM and CDR2 is ANQGSEA in the germline V gene. The CDR3 consists of 12 residues. The CDR3 DNA sequence: TGCAGCGCGGGACAGATGAACACTGAAGCTTTCTTT. It codes for CSAGQMNTEAFF.

V usage is TRBV7-2 and J usage is TRBJ1-2, with unresolved D. The ends were cut back, 3 bases at V and 3 bases at J, with 11 bases in the middle. The CDR3 contains 14 residues. CDR1 and CDR2 from the germline V gene are SGHTA and FQGNSA. The CDR3 sequence is CASSFGGYDYGYTF. The CDR3 DNA follows: TGTGCCAGCAGCTTTGGAGGGTATGACTATGGCTACACCTTC.

The chain couples TRBV5-6 to TRBJ1-6; D uncertain. The CDR3 totals 14 residues. Trimming left V 6 bases short and J 10 bases short, with 17 bases between. Germline CDR1 reads SGHDT; CDR2 reads YYEEEE. The CDR3 region has the DNA TGTGCCAGCACCCGACGGGGTCCCGTCTCACCCCTCCACTTT. Translating gives CASTRRGPVSPLHF. Supplemented by reference TRBV5-6 and TRBJ1-6, the full variable domain reads DAGVTQSPTHLIKTRGQQVTLRCSPKSGHDTVSWYQQALGQGPQFIFQYYEEEERQRGNFPDRFSGHQFPNYSSELNVNALLLGDSALYLCASTRRGPVSPLHFGNGTRLTVT.

This clone was observed once. The chain is built from TRBV14 and TRBJ1-2; D gene uncertain. Per the germline V gene, CDR1 is SGHDN and CDR2 is FVKESK. This CDR3 has 14 amino acids. Trimming took off 7 bases at V and 6 bases at J, with 18 bases between the two ends. Here the CDR3 reads CASNPVSVRDGYTF. In DNA, the CDR3 is TGTGCCAGCAACCCGGTCTCAGTCCGGGATGGCTACACCTTC. Complete variable domain (other parts from reference TRBV14 and TRBJ1-2): EAGVTQFPSHSVIEKGQTVTLRCDPISGHDNLYWYRRVMGKEIKFLLHFVKESKQDESGMPNNRFLAERTGGTYSTLKVQPAELEDSGVYFCASNPVSVRDGYTFGSGTRLTVV.

The chain joins TRBV6-1 to TRBJ1-5; D is perhaps TRBD1 (6 bases). Trimming took off 4 bases at V and 0 bases at J, with 13 bases between the two ends. This CDR3 comprises 16 residues. The V gene's germline CDR1 is MNHNS and CDR2 SASEGT. CDR3 protein: CASSGNQGLSNQPQHF. The CDR3 DNA reads as TGTGCCAGCAGTGGGAATCAGGGGCTTAGCAATCAGCCCCAGCATTTT.

This chain connects TRBV4-1 to TRBJ1-3; D is uncertain. The germline CDR1 and CDR2 sequences are MGHRA and YSYEKL. Trimming pared 0 bases from V and 4 bases from J, leaving 10 bases between. The CDR3 has 15 amino acids. The CDR3 here is CASSQDHISGNTIYF. As DNA, the CDR3 is TGCGCCAGCAGCCAAGATCACATCTCAGGAAACACCATATATTTT.

This rearrangement joins TRBV4-3 to TRBJ2-2; 9 bases agree with TRBD1. V lost 1 base, J lost 6 bases, and 6 bases stayed unmatched. Germline values: CDR1 LGHNA, CDR2 YSLEER. This CDR3 is 16 amino acids long. The CDR3 here is CASSQGMTGGAGELFF. Written as DNA, the CDR3 is TGCGCCAGCAGCCAAGGGATGACAGGGGGGGCCGGGGAGCTGTTTTTT.

The chain joins TRBV29-1 to TRBJ1-1; maybe TRBD1 (5 bases). CDR1 is SQVTM and CDR2 is ANQGSEA in the germline V gene. Between the trimmed V and J ends, which lost 6 bases and 8 bases, there was a span of 19 bases. The CDR3 extends over 13 amino acids. CDR3 DNA: TGCAGCGTAGATTCTGACAGCGAATACGAAGCTTTCTTT. It codes for CSVDSDSEYEAFF.

V gene TRBV7-3 combines with J gene TRBJ2-7, with TRBD2 as a possible D gene (6 bases). The CDR3 covers 14 residues. Germline CDR1 and CDR2: SGHTA and FQGTGA. V lost 2 bases, J lost 7 bases, and 15 bases lay in between. The CDR3 loop is CASSLDLGRGEQYF. Here the CDR3 DNA reads TGTGCCAGCAGCTTAGACCTAGGTCGGGGGGAGCAGTACTTC.

The J gene is TRBJ2-7, the V gene TRBV7-9; TRBD2 matches 7 bases. The CDR3 has 12 amino acids. CDR1 is SEHNR, CDR2 FQNEAQ, per germline (reference sequence). With 8 bases clipped from V and 3 bases from J, the junction kept 4 bases outside the gene matches. CDR3 bases: TGTGCCAGCGGGGGGGATGACTACGAGCAGTACTTC. Encoded protein: CASGGDDYEQYF.

The CDR3 loop is CASSVAGSGGPFDTQYF. The CDR3 DNA follows: TGTGCCAGCAGCGTAGCTGGGTCGGGGGGGCCTTTCGATACGCAGTATTTT. The rearrangement joins TRBV9 to TRBJ2-3; 8 positions agree with TRBD2. Looked up from germline, CDR1 is SGDLS and CDR2 is YYNGEE. This CDR3 is 17 amino acids long. The J segment lost 6 bases and the V segment lost 0 bases, leaving 12 bases of the junction unmatched.

The rearrangement joins TRBV6-5 to TRBJ1-1, with unresolved D. Trimming pared 2 bases from V and 1 base from J, leaving 11 bases between. Per germline, CDR1 MNHEY and CDR2 SVGAGI. CDR3 length: 15 residues. In nucleotides, the CDR3 is TGTGCCAGCAGTTACGGGAGGTTCGAGAACACTGAAGCTTTCTTT. The encoded protein is CASSYGRFENTEAFF.

This clone was detected a few times. The DNA for the CDR3 is TGTGCCAGCAGCGTAGATTCTAGCGGGGGATCCGATGAGCAGTTCTTC. It yields the protein CASSVDSSGGSDEQFF. The chain carries TRBV9 and TRBJ2-1, with 10 bases that match TRBD2. The CDR3 contains 16 residues. J lost 8 bases, V lost 0 bases, and 8 bases had no gene match. Germline lookup yields CDR1 SGDLS and CDR2 YYNGEE.

This sequence joins TRBV7-3 and TRBJ2-2; perhaps TRBD2 as D (7 bases). Between the trimmed V and J ends, which lost 0 bases and 10 bases, there was a span of 12 bases. Germline V gives CDR1 SGHTA, CDR2 FQGTGA. The CDR3 runs 14 residues. The CDR3 here is CASSLTPGGEELFF. CDR3 nucleotide sequence: TGTGCCAGCAGCTTAACGCCGGGGGGCGAGGAGCTGTTTTTT.